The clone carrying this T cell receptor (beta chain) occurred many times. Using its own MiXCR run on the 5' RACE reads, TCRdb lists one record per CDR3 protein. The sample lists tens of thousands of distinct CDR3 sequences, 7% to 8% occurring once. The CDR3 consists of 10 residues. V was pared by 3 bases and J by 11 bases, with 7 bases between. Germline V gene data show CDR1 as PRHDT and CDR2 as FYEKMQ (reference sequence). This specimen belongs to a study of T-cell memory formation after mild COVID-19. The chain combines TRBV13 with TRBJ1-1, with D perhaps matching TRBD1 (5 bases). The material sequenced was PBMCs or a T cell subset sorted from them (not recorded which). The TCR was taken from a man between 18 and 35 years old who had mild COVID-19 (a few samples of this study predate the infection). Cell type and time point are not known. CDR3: CASSLGDAFF. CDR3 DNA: TGTGCCAGCAGCTTGGGGGATGCTTTCTTT.